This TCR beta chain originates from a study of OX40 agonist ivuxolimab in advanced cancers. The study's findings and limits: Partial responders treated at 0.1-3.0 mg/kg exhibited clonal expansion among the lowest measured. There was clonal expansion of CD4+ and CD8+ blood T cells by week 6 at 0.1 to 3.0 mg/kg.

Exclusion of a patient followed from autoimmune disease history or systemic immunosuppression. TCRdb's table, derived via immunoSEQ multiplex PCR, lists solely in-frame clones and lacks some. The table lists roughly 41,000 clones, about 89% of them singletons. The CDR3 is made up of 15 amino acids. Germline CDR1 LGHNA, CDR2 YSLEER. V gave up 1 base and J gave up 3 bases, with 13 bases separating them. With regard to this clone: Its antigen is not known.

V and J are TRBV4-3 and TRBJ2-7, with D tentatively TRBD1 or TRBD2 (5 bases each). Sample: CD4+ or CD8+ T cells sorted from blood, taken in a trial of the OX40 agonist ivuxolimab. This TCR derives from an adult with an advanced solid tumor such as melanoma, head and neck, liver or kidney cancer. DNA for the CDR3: TGCGCCAGCAGCCAAGTCCGGGGCAGGAGCTACGAGCAGTACTTC. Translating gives CASSQVRGRSYEQYF.